Following are 5 T cell receptor beta chains from one sample sequenced in a study of cytotoxic CD8 clonotypes in ibrutinib-treated CLL. Method: immunoSEQ multiplex PCR; TCRdb's copy keeps in-frame clones and lacks some. This table has about 140,000 clones, 70% to 80% appearing once. Sequencing was performed on PBMCs, taken after 12 months of ibrutinib treatment. The source of these receptors is a human donor with chronic lymphocytic leukemia.

The chain carries TRBV7-3 and TRBJ2-3, with TRBD2 matching over 7 bases. The CDR3 has 16 amino acids. The J segment lost 0 bases and the V segment lost 0 bases, leaving 3 bases of the junction unmatched. CDR1 is SGHTA, CDR2 FQGTGA, per germline. For the CDR3, the DNA is TGTGCCAGCAGCTTAACCTCGGGAGGAAGCACAGATACGCAGTATTTT. Its translation: CASSLTSGGSTDTQYF.

The rearrangement uses TRBV2 and TRBJ1-3; D is unclear. V lost 7 bases and J 2 bases, leaving 15 bases between the germline ends. Looked up from germline, CDR1 is SNHLY and CDR2 is FYNNEI. The CDR3 has 15 residues. As DNA, the CDR3 is TGTGCCAGCAACCAGATTGCCCTTACTGGAAACACCATATATTTT. Its protein product is CASNQIALTGNTIYF.

This clone was detected a few times. Here the CDR3 reads CASSYGPSPDTQYF. In DNA, the CDR3 is TGTGCCAGCAGTTACGGTCCTAGCCCAGATACGCAGTATTTT. The chain links TRBV6-6 to TRBJ2-3; D is possibly TRBD2 (5 bases). Per germline, CDR1 MNHNY and CDR2 SVGAGI (reference sequence). The CDR3 extends over 14 amino acids. V shed 2 bases and J shed 4 bases, with 10 bases lying between them.

The chain combines TRBV28 with TRBJ2-3; D unclear. CDR1 and CDR2 from the germline V gene are MDHEN and SYDVKM. V was clipped by 9 bases and J by 1 base, with 14 bases between them. This CDR3 comprises 14 residues. The CDR3 coding sequence is TGTGCCAGAAGAACCCCCCCAGGCACAGATACGCAGTATTTT. Residues: CARRTPPGTDTQYF.

This clone has only a few counts. The genes are TRBV20-1 and TRBJ1-1, with D unclear. Germline lookup yields CDR1 DFQATT and CDR2 SNEGSKA (reference sequence). Trimming took off 5 bases at V and 0 bases at J, with 4 bases between the two ends. The CDR3 is made up of 11 amino acids. CDR3: CSAEMNTEAFF. CDR3 coding DNA: TGCAGTGCTGAGATGAACACTGAAGCTTTCTTT.